The next 5 T cell receptor beta chains were all read from a single sample in a study of shared clonotypes between healthy human individuals (dated by TCRdb to 2018 to 2021). CD8 naive samples consisted of CD45RO-negative cells that were positively selected for CCR7, yielding a CD45RA+CCR7+ population without TemRA cells. Libraries were made using the immunoSEQ multiplex PCR assay. As stored in TCRdb, this immuneACCESS dataset retains in-frame rearrangements with V and J assigned. A fraction of the clones does not appear; measured against another copy, unresolved V genes explain less than half of the discrepancy, and the remainder lacks a known reason. The sample includes some 2.1 million clones, with about 93% observed a single time. The top ten constitute under 2% of the sample. Sequencing was carried out using naive CD8+ T cells from PBMCs. What the cell subset or site label conveys for this sample: CD45RA+CCR7+. All receptors derive from a young man in good health. Some clones in this sample may be carry-over from other donors' samples.

The chain recombines TRBV7-3 with TRBJ2-2; unclear D gene. The CDR3 consists of 13 residues. V lost 4 bases and J 2 bases, leaving 5 bases between the germline ends. Germline CDR1 and CDR2: SGHTA and FQGTGA. CDR3 nucleotides: TGTGCCAGCAGCTCCGGAAACACCGGGGAGCTGTTTTTT. It codes for CASSSGNTGELFF.

This clone occurred once. The genes are TRBV29-1 and TRBJ1-1, with TRBD1 identical over 7 bases. Per the germline V gene, CDR1 is SQVTM and CDR2 is ANQGSEA. Trimming at V came to 6 bases and at J to 1 base, leaving 5 bases not matched to a gene. The CDR3 covers 13 residues. CDR3 loop: CSVYNRGNTEAFF. In DNA, the CDR3 is TGCAGCGTATATAACAGGGGGAACACTGAAGCTTTCTTT. The full variable domain, its missing parts supplied by reference TRBV29-1 and TRBJ1-1, is SAVISQKPSRDICQRGTSLTIQCQVDSQVTMMFWYRQQPGQSLTLIATANQGSEATYESGFVIDKFPISRPNLTFSTLTVSNMSPEDSSIYLCSVYNRGNTEAFFGQGTRLTVV.

V gene TRBV5-8 combines with J gene TRBJ2-7, with 10 bases identical to TRBD1. CDR1 is SGHTS, CDR2 YDEGEE, per germline. The CDR3 is 15 amino acids. V lost 2 bases to trimming and J lost 0 bases; unmatched junction nucleotides: 2. In DNA, the CDR3 is TGTGCCAGCAGCTTCAGGACAGGGGGCTCCTACGAGCAGTACTTC. This encodes CASSFRTGGSYEQYF.

The chain couples TRBV25-1 to TRBJ1-3; D gene uncertain. The CDR3 has 16 amino acids. Germline loops: CDR1 MGHDK, CDR2 SYGVNS. Trimming pared 7 bases from V and 3 bases from J, leaving 19 bases between. CDR3 coding DNA: TGTGCCAGCACCGAAGGGAGGCCAGTCCGTGGAAACACCATATATTTT. It specifies CASTEGRPVRGNTIYF.

The chain links TRBV28 to TRBJ2-7; no definite D call. Germline CDR1 MDHEN, CDR2 SYDVKM. The CDR3 runs 13 residues. The ends were cut back, 3 bases at V and 2 bases at J, with 8 bases in the middle. CDR3 in amino acids: CASSLQEPYEQYF. In DNA form, the CDR3 reads TGTGCCAGCAGTTTGCAAGAGCCCTACGAGCAGTACTTC.